This entry is about one TCR beta chain. Its antigen is currently unknown. The data stem from a study of cytomegalovirus exposure and HLA in healthy donors. Notes on the study in general: Immune exposure information comprised only CMV serostatus. Earlier analysis found most TCR beta V segments productive about 90% or about 30% of the time.

The PCR had 60 Vbeta and 13 Jbeta primers. TCRdb's table, derived via immunoSEQ multiplex PCR, lists solely in-frame clones and lacks some. The table lists 200,000 to 250,000 clones, approximately 84% of them singletons. The CDR3 consists of 14 residues. V dropped 1 base and J dropped 5; count of bases not matched to a gene: 3. The germline V gene encodes CDR1 KGHSH and CDR2 LQKENI. The sequence came from a girl aged 2 to 9 in good health and CMV-seronegative. The sequencing input was PBMCs. The genes are TRBV18 and TRBJ2-3, with 7 bases identical to TRBD1. The DNA of the CDR3 is TGTGCCAGCTCACCACTAGGGGGCCAAGATACGCAGTATTTT. Amino acids: CASSPLGGQDTQYF.